This T cell receptor (beta chain) originates from a study of cytomegalovirus exposure and HLA in healthy donors. Germline lookup yields CDR1 MDHEN and CDR2 SYDVKM. The V gene lost 8 bases and the J gene lost 2 bases, with 6 bases spanning the gap. The CDR3 consists of 11 residues. A note on this clone: The antigen remains undetermined.

PCR involved 60 Vbeta and 13 Jbeta primers. Data came from immunoSEQ multiplex PCR; TCRdb stores just in-frame clones and leaves some out. The sample holds approximately 290,000 clones; 80% are singletons and the top ten take about 0.29%. Whole-study findings and limits: Reported performance of the classifier showed diagnosis of cytomegalovirus status with high specificity and sensitivity. Rarity held for most TCR sequences, but there were some public TCRs that occurred in many donors.

The source material was PBMCs. The chain is built from TRBV28 and TRBJ1-2, with unresolved D. The receptor comes from a girl aged 2 to 10 in good health and CMV-seronegative. The CDR3 loop is CASGRNYGYTF. The CDR3 DNA sequence: TGTGCCAGCGGCCGCAACTATGGCTACACCTTC.